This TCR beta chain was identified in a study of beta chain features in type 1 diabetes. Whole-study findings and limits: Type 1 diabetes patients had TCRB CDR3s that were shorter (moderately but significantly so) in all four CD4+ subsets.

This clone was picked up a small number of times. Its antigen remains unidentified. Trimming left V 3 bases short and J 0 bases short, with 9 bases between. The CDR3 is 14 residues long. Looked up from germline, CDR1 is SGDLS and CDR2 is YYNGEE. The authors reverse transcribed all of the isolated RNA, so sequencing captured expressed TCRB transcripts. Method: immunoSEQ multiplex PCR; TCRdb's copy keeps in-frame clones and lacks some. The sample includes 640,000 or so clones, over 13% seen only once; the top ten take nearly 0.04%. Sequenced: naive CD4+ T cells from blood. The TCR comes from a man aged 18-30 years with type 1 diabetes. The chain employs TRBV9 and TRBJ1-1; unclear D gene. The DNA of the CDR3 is TGTGCCAGCAGCGAGGGCGGTCTGAACACTGAAGCTTTCTTT. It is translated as CASSEGGLNTEAFF.